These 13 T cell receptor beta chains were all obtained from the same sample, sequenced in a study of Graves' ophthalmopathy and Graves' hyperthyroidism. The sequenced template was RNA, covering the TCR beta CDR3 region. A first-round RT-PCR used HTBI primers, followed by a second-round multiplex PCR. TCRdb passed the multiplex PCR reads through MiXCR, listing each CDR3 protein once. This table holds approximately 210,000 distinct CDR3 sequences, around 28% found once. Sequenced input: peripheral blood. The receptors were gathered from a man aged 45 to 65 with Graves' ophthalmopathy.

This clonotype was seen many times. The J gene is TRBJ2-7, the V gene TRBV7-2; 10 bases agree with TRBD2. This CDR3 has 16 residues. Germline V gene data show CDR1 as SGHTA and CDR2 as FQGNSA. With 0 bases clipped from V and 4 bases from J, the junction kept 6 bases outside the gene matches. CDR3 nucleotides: TGTGCCAGCAGCTTAGCCGGGGGGACTAGCGCATACGAGCAGTACTTC. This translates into CASSLAGGTSAYEQYF.

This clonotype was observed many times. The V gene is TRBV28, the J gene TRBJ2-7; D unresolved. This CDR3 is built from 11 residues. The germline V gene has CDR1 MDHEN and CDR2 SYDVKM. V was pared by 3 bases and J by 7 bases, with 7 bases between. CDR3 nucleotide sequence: TGTGCCAGCAGTTTTAGTCAGGAGCAGTACTTC. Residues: CASSFSQEQYF.

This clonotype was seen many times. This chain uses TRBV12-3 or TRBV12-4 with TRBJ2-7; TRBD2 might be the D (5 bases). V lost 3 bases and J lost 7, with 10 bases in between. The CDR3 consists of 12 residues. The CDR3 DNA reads TGTGCCAGCAGTTTGCCCTCGGGGGAGCAGTACTTC. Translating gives CASSLPSGEQYF.

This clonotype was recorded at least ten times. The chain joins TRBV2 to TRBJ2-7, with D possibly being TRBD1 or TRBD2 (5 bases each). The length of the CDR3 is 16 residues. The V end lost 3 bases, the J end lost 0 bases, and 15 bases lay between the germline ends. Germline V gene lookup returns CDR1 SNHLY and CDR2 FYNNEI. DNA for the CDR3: TGTGCCAGCAGTGATGGCCGGGGCCCAAGCTCCTACGAGCAGTACTTC. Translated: CASSDGRGPSSYEQYF.

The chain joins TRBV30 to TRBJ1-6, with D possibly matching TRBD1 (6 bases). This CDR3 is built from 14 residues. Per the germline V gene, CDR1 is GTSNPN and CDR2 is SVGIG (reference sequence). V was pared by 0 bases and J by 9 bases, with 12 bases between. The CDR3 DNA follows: TGTGCCTGGAGTGTCGCCCACAGGGCTTCACCCCTCCACTTT. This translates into CAWSVAHRASPLHF.

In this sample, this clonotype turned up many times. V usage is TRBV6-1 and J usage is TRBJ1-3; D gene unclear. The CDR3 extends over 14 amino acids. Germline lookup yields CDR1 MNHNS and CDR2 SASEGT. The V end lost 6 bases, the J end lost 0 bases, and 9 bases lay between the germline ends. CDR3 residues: CASRLGISGNTIYF. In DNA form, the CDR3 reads TGTGCCAGCAGGCTCGGGATCTCTGGAAACACCATATATTTT.

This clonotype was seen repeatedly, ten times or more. As DNA, the CDR3 is TGTGCCAGCAGCCCAAGCGGGAGGACGAACACCGGGGAGCTGTTTTTT. Translating gives CASSPSGRTNTGELFF. The chain uses TRBV7-8 and TRBJ2-2; TRBD2 aligns across 9 bases. J was trimmed by 0 bases and V by 5 bases; bases with no gene match: 4. The CDR3 spans 16 residues. The germline gives CDR1 SGHVS, CDR2 FQNEAQ.

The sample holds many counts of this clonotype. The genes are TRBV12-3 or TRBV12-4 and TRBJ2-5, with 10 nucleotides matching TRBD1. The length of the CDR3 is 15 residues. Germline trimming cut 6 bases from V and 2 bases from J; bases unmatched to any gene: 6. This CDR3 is CASSRDRGGQETQYF. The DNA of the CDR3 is TGTGCCAGCAGCCGGGACAGGGGAGGACAAGAGACCCAGTACTTC.

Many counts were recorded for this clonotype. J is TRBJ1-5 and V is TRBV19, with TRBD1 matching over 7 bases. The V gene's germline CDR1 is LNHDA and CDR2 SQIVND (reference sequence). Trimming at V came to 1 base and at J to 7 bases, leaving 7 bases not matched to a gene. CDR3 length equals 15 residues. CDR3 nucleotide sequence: TGTGCCAGTAGTATAGCTCTGGACAGGTCCCAGCCCCAGCATTTT. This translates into CASSIALDRSQPQHF.

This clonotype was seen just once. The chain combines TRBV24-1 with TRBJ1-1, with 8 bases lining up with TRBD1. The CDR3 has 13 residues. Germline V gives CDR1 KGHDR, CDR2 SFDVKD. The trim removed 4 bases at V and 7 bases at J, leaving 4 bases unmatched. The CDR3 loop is CATSDRTGIEAFF. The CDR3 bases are TGTGCCACCAGTGACCGGACAGGGATTGAAGCTTTCTTT.

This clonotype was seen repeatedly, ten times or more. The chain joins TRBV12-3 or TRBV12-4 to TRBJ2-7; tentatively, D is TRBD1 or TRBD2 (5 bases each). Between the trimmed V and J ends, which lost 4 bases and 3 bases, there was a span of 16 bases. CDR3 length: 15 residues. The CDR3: CASSYGTARYYEQYF. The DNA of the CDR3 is TGTGCCAGCAGTTATGGGACCGCTAGGTACTACGAGCAGTACTTC.

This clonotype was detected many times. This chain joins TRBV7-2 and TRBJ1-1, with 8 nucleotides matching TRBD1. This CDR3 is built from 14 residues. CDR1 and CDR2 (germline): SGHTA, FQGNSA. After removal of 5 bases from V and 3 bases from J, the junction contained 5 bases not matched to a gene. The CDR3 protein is CASSRRGQDTEAFF. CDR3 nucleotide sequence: TGTGCCAGCAGCCGCAGGGGGCAAGACACTGAAGCTTTCTTT.

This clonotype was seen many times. For the CDR3, the DNA is TGTGCCAGTAGTATCAGGGACGCCTATGGCTACACCTTC. Its translation: CASSIRDAYGYTF. This rearrangement joins TRBV19 to TRBJ1-2; a weak D match, TRBD1 (5 bases). Germline assignment: CDR1 LNHDA and CDR2 SQIVND (reference sequence). The CDR3 is made up of 13 amino acids. Trimming took off 3 bases at V and 4 bases at J, with 9 bases between the two ends.